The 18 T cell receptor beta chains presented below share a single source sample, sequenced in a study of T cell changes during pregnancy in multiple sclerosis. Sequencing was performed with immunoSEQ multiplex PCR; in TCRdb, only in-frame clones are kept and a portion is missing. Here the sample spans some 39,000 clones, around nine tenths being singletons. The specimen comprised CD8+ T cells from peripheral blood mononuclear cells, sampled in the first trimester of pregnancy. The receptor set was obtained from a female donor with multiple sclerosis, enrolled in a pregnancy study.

The CDR3 is CASSYELIRTGVNTEAFF. DNA for the CDR3: TGTGCCAGCAGCTACGAGTTAATTCGGACAGGGGTGAACACTGAAGCTTTCTTT. J is TRBJ1-1 and V is TRBV5-4; TRBD1 agrees at 9 bases. The V and J ends lost 3 bases and 0 bases, in that order; junction bases with no gene match: 12. This CDR3 has 18 amino acids. Per germline, CDR1 SGHNT and CDR2 YYREEE (reference sequence).

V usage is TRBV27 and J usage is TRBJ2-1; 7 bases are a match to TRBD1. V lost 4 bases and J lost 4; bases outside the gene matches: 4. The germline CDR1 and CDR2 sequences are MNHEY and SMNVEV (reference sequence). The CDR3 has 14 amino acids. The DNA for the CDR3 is TGTGCCAGCAGTTCATCGACAGGGTACAATGAGCAGTTCTTC. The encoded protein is CASSSSTGYNEQFF.

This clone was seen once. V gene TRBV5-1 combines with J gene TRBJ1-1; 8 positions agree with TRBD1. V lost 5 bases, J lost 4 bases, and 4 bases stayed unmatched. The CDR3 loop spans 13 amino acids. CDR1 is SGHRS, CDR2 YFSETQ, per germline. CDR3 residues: CASRDREPTEAFF. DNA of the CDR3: TGCGCCAGCAGGGACAGGGAGCCCACTGAAGCTTTCTTT.

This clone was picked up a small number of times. CDR3 sequence: CASSTGNTEAFF. The CDR3 DNA sequence: TGTGCCAGTTCGACAGGGAACACTGAAGCTTTCTTT. V usage is TRBV19 and J usage is TRBJ1-1; TRBD1 might be the D (6 bases). The CDR3 is made up of 12 amino acids. The V and J ends lost 8 bases and 1 base respectively, with 8 bases between them. CDR1 is LNHDA and CDR2 is SQIVND in the germline V gene (reference sequence).

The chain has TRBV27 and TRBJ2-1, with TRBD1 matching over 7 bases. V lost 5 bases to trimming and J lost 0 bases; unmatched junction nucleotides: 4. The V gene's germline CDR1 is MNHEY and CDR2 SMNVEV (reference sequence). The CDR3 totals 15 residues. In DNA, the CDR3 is TGTGCCAGCAGTCCGAGGGGGCCCTCCTACAATGAGCAGTTCTTC. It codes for CASSPRGPSYNEQFF.

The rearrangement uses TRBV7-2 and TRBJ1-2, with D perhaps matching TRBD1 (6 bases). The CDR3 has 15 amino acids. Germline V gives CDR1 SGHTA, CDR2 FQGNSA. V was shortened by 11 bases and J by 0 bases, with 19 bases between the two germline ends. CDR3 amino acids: CAGLSGQLANYGYTF. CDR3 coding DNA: TGTGCCGGTTTGAGCGGACAGCTAGCTAACTATGGCTACACCTTC.

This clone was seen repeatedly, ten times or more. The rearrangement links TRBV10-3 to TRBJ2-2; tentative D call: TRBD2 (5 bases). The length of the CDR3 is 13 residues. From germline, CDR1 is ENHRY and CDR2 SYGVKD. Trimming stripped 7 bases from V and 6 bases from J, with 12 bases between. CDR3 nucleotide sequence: TGTGCCATCAACGAGGGAGAGGCCGGGGAGCTGTTTTTT. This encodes CAINEGEAGELFF.

CDR3 sequence (DNA): TGTGCCTGGAGTGTACGAAGCGGGGGCGCGGTAGATACGCAGTATTTT. Translation gives CAWSVRSGGAVDTQYF. The chain joins TRBV30 to TRBJ2-3; 8 nucleotides agree with TRBD2. Germline V gives CDR1 GTSNPN, CDR2 SVGIG (reference sequence). This CDR3 spans 16 amino acids. V lost 0 bases, J lost 5 bases, and 10 bases stayed unmatched.

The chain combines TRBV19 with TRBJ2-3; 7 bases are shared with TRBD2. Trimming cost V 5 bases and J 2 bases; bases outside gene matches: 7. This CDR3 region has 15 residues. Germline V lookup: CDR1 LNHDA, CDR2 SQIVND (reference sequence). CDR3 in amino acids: CASSATSSFTDTQYF. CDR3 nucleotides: TGTGCCAGTAGTGCGACTAGCTCCTTCACAGATACGCAGTATTTT.

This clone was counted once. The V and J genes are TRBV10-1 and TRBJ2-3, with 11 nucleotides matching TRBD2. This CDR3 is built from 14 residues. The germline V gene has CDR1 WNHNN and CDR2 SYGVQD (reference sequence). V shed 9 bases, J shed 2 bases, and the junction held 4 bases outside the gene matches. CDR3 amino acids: CARLLAGVTDTQYF. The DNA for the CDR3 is TGCGCCAGACTACTAGCGGGGGTCACAGATACGCAGTATTTT.

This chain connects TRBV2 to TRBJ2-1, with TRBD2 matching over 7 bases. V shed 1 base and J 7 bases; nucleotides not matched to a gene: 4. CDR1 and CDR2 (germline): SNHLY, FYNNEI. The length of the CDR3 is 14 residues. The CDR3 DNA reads TGTGCCAGCAGTGAAGGGGGGGGAGGGAATGAGCAGTTCTTC. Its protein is CASSEGGGGNEQFF.

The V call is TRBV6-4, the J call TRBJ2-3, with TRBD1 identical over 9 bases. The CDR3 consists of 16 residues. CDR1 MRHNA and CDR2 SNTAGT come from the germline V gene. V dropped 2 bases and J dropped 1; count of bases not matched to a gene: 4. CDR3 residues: CASSDVGQGGTDTQYF. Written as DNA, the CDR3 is TGTGCCAGCAGTGACGTGGGACAGGGAGGCACAGATACGCAGTATTTT.

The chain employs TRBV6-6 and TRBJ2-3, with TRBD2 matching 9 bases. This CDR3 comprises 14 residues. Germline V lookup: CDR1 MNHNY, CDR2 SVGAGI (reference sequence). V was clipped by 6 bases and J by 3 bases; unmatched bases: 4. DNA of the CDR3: TGTGCCAGCAGGGGCGGGGGGGAAACAGATACGCAGTATTTT. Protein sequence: CASRGGGETDTQYF.

For the CDR3, the DNA is TGTGCCAGCAGCTCCGGGGCCTACGAGCAGTACTTC. It specifies CASSSGAYEQYF. This sequence joins TRBV7-2 and TRBJ2-7, with a possible D match to TRBD2 (5 bases). The CDR3 extends over 12 amino acids. CDR1 is SGHTA, CDR2 FQGNSA, per germline. Trimming removed 4 bases at V and 2 bases at J, with 6 bases between.

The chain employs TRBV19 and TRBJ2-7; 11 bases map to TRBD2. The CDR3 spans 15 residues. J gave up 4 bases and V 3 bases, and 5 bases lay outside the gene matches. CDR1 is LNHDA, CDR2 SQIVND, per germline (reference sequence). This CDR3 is CASSISSGGPYEQYF. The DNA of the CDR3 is TGTGCCAGTAGTATCTCTAGCGGGGGGCCGTACGAGCAGTACTTC. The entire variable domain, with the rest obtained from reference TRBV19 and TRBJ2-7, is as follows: DGGITQSPKYLFRKEGQNVTLSCEQNLNHDAMYWYRQDPGQGLRLIYYSQIVNDFQKGDIAEGYSVSREKKESFPLTVTSAQKNPTAFYLCASSISSGGPYEQYFGPGTRLTVT.

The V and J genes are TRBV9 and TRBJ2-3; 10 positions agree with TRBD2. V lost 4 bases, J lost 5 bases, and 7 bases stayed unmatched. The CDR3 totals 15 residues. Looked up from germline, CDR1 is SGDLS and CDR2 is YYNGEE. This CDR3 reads CASSSAGGPVDTQYF. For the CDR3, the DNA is TGTGCCAGCAGCTCAGCGGGGGGGCCGGTAGATACGCAGTATTTT.

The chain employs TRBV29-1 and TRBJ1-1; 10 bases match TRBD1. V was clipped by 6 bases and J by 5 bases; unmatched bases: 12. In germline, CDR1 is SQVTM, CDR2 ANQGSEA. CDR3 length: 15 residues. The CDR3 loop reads CSVHPTGGFGTEAFF. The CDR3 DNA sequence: TGCAGCGTCCACCCGACAGGGGGCTTCGGTACTGAAGCTTTCTTT.

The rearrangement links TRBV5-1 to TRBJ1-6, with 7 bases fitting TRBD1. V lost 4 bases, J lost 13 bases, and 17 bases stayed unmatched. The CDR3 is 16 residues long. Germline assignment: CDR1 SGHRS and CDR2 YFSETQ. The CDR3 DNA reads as TGCGCCAGCAGCGCTACTACAGGGACCCAGGGGGATCCCCTCCACTTT. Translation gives CASSATTGTQGDPLHF.